These 4 T cell receptor beta chains originate from one sample sequenced in a study of T cell changes during pregnancy in multiple sclerosis. Measured with immunoSEQ multiplex PCR; TCRdb has only the in-frame clones, and not every one. The data contain roughly 11,000 clones, approximately 88% of them seen just once; the ten biggest clones take up approximately 10%. The sequencing here drew on CD8+ T cells from peripheral blood mononuclear cells, taken after pregnancy. These TCRs come from a female donor in good health, enrolled as a control in a pregnancy study.

This chain links TRBV2 with TRBJ2-3, with D tentatively TRBD1 (6 bases). The germline V gene encodes CDR1 SNHLY and CDR2 FYNNEI. The CDR3 spans 14 residues. The V end was cut by 8 bases, the J end by 0 bases, with 12 bases between. CDR3 protein: CASVRTVSTDTQYF. CDR3 nucleotide sequence: TGTGCCAGCGTCCGGACAGTAAGCACAGATACGCAGTATTTT.

This clone has only a few counts. This chain joins TRBV10-3 and TRBJ2-1; D unclear. Trimming shortened V by 2 bases and J by 9 bases, and 14 bases separated the two germline ends. Per germline, CDR1 ENHRY and CDR2 SYGVKD. The CDR3 sequence is 14 residues long. CDR3 in DNA: TGTGCCATCAGTGAGCTTTTGAACGCGCCTGAGCAGTTCTTC. It translates to CAISELLNAPEQFF.

The chain links TRBV28 to TRBJ2-2, with 7 bases that match TRBD1. This CDR3 has 14 residues. Trimming removed 3 bases from V and 6 bases from J; junction bases left unmatched: 4. Germline CDR1 is MDHEN and CDR2 is SYDVKM. The CDR3, as DNA: TGTGCCAGCAGTTTTGTAGGGGGCCCCGGGGAGCTGTTTTTT. Its protein is CASSFVGGPGELFF.

CDR3 nucleotide sequence: TGTGCCAGCCTCGGGCAGGGCCTTTACGAGCAGTACTTC. It encodes CASLGQGLYEQYF. This chain links TRBV25-1 with TRBJ2-7, with TRBD1 as a possible D gene (5 bases). Per germline, CDR1 MGHDK and CDR2 SYGVNS. This CDR3 spans 13 amino acids. V lost 8 bases to trimming and J lost 4 bases, with 15 bases between them.